The 13 T cell receptor beta chains listed next were all sequenced from one sample in a study of T cell responses to AZD1222 COVID-19 vaccine. Clones were sequenced by immunoSEQ multiplex PCR, and TCRdb holds only the in-frame ones, with some missing. The repertoire holds about 120,000 clones, with approximately 90% as singletons. The sequencing here drew on peripheral blood, taken 28 days after the second AZD1222 dose. Every receptor here comes from an adult who received the AZD1222 COVID-19 vaccine.

This clone came up once. V is TRBV5-1 and J is TRBJ1-1; D perhaps matches TRBD1 (5 bases). Trimming left V 5 bases short and J 5 bases short, with 16 bases between. Germline lookup yields CDR1 SGHRS and CDR2 YFSETQ. CDR3 length: 14 residues. CDR3 in amino acids: CASSFDTGTTEAFF. Written as DNA, the CDR3 is TGCGCCAGCAGTTTTGACACCGGGACGACTGAAGCTTTCTTT.

The chain recombines TRBV6-2 or TRBV6-3 with TRBJ1-1; D is ambiguous. V was cut by 2 bases and J by 4 bases, with 11 bases left in between. The germline CDR1 and CDR2 sequences are MNHEY and SVGEGT. The CDR3 has 14 amino acids. The CDR3 sequence: CASSYGQTITEAFF. CDR3 bases: TGTGCCAGCAGTTACGGCCAGACGATCACTGAAGCTTTCTTT.

The rearrangement links TRBV11-3 to TRBJ2-3, with a possible D match to TRBD2 (5 bases). Trimming left V 3 bases short and J 0 bases short, with 10 bases between. Germline V gene sequence: CDR1 SGHNT, CDR2 YENEEA. CDR3 length: 15 amino acids. The CDR3 loop reads CASSLSGLSTDTQYF. CDR3 in DNA: TGTGCCAGCAGCTTGAGCGGCCTTAGCACAGATACGCAGTATTTT.

V usage is TRBV21-1 and J usage is TRBJ2-1; the table assigns TRBD2, which was not confirmed against the DNA. TRBV21-1 is given as a pseudogene. CDR3 length equals 18 residues. This CDR3 reads CASSQPASGTSGSWEQFF. The CDR3 nucleotides are TGTGCCAGCAGCCAACCCGCCTCAGGGACTAGCGGTTCATGGGAGCAGTTCTTC.

The V and J genes are TRBV5-5 and TRBJ2-7, with D tentatively TRBD2 (5 bases). The CDR3 consists of 14 residues. The germline CDR1 and CDR2 sequences are SGHKS and YYEKEE (reference sequence). V was pared by 2 bases and J by 3 bases, with 12 bases between. CDR3: CASSFIPGNYEQYF. CDR3 nucleotides: TGTGCCAGCAGCTTCATTCCGGGAAACTACGAGCAGTACTTC.

This chain's CDR3 is CASSQLQGATEAFF. The CDR3 nucleotides read TGTGCCAGCAGTCAACTTCAGGGGGCCACTGAAGCTTTCTTT. The chain recombines TRBV6-6 with TRBJ1-1; 8 nucleotides line up with TRBD1. V lost 5 bases to trimming and J lost 4 bases; unmatched junction nucleotides: 6. CDR3 length equals 14 residues. Germline CDR1 and CDR2: MNHNY and SVGAGI (reference sequence).

The rearrangement uses TRBV10-3 and TRBJ2-3; 11 bases are shared with TRBD2. Germline trimming cut 2 bases from V and 2 bases from J; bases unmatched to any gene: 9. CDR1 and CDR2 from the germline V gene are ENHRY and SYGVKD. The length of the CDR3 is 18 residues. The DNA of the CDR3 is TGTGCCATCAGTGAGGCGGGAAATAGCGGGGGGGTCACAGATACGCAGTATTTT. Amino acids: CAISEAGNSGGVTDTQYF.

The genes are TRBV5-5 and TRBJ2-7, with 10 nucleotides matching TRBD1. The V segment lost 0 bases and the J segment 3 bases; nucleotides outside the gene matches: 0. Germline loops: CDR1 SGHKS, CDR2 YYEKEE (reference sequence). The CDR3 has 14 amino acids. CDR3 nucleotide sequence: TGTGCCAGCAGCTTGGGGACAGGGGGCTACGAGCAGTACTTC. It specifies CASSLGTGGYEQYF. The full variable domain, completed using reference TRBV5-5 and TRBJ2-7, is DAGVTQSPTHLIKTRGQQVTLRCSPISGHKSVSWYQQVLGQGPQFIFQYYEKEERGRGNFPDRFSARQFPNYSSELNVNALLLGDSALYLCASSLGTGGYEQYFGPGTRLTVT.

This clone was observed once. The rearrangement uses TRBV28 and TRBJ1-4; D is possibly TRBD1 (5 bases). Looked up from germline, CDR1 is MDHEN and CDR2 is SYDVKM. This CDR3 region has 13 residues. Trimming removed 4 bases at V and 6 bases at J, with 9 bases between. The CDR3 is CASSSPGYEKLFF. Here the CDR3 DNA reads TGTGCCAGCAGTTCCCCAGGGTATGAAAAACTGTTTTTT.

The chain has TRBV7-2 and TRBJ1-6, with a tentative D call TRBD1 (5 bases). The germline V and J ends were trimmed by 1 base and 10 bases, with 8 bases remaining between them. The CDR3 covers 13 residues. Germline assignment: CDR1 SGHTA and CDR2 FQGNSA. CDR3 loop: CASSLEQASPLHF. DNA of the CDR3: TGTGCCAGCAGCTTAGAACAGGCCTCACCCCTCCACTTT.

V gene TRBV11-3 combines with J gene TRBJ2-3, with 11 bases matching TRBD2. Trimming removed 1 base from V and 1 base from J; junction bases left unmatched: 4. This CDR3 has 17 amino acids. CDR1 and CDR2 from the germline V gene are SGHNT and YENEEA. CDR3 DNA: TGTGCCAGCAGCTTAGCGCCACTAGCGGGGGGCACAGATACGCAGTATTTT. Translated, it gives CASSLAPLAGGTDTQYF. Drawing the rest from reference TRBV11-3 and TRBJ2-3, the complete variable domain is EAGVVQSPRYKIIEKKQPVAFWCNPISGHNTLYWYLQNLGQGPELLIRYENEEAVDDSQLPKDRFSAERLKGVDSTLKIQPAELGDSAVYLCASSLAPLAGGTDTQYFGPGTRLTVL.

In this sample, this clone turned up once. J is TRBJ2-7 and V is TRBV7-9; either TRBD1 or TRBD2 may fit D (5 bases each). The CDR3 covers 15 residues. Between the trimmed V and J ends, which lost 0 bases and 0 bases, there was a span of 9 bases. Germline values: CDR1 SEHNR, CDR2 FQNEAQ (reference sequence). The CDR3 DNA reads as TGTGCCAGCAGCTTAGCCCGGGACGTCTCCTACGAGCAGTACTTC. Its translation is CASSLARDVSYEQYF. Using reference TRBV7-9 and TRBJ2-7 for the parts outside the CDR3, the full variable domain is DTGVSQNPRHKITKRGQNVTFRCDPISEHNRLYWYRQTLGQGPEFLTYFQNEAQLEKSRLLSDRFSAERPKGSFSTLEIQRTEQGDSAMYLCASSLARDVSYEQYFGPGTRLTVT.

This chain links TRBV27 with TRBJ2-7; D may be TRBD1 (5 bases). This CDR3 contains 13 residues. The V gene's germline CDR1 is MNHEY and CDR2 SMNVEV (reference sequence). Deletions cut 3 bases from V and 5 bases from J, with 11 bases between. The CDR3 reads CASSFGRVHEQYF. In DNA, the CDR3 is TGTGCCAGCAGTTTCGGCAGGGTCCACGAGCAGTACTTC.